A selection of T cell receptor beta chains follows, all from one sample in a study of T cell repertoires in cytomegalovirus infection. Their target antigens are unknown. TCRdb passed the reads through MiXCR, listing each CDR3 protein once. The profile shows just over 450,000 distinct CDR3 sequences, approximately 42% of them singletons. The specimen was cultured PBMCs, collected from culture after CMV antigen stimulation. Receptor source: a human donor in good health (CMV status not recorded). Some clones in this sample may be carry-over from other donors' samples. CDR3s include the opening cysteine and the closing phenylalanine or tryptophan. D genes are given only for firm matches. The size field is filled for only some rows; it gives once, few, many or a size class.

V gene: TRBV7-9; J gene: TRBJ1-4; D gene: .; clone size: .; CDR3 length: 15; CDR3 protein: CASRAQLPTNEKLFF; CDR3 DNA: TGTGCCAGCAGAGCACAGCTACCAACTAATGAAAAACTGTTTTTT
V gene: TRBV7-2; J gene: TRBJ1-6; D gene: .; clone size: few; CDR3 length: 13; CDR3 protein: CASSLRQHSPLHF; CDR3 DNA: TGTGCCAGCAGCTTAAGGCAGCATTCACCCCTCCACTTT
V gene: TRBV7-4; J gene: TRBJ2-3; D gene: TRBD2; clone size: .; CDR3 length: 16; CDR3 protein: CASSFGASGGGDTQYF; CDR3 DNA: TGTGCCAGCAGCTTTGGGGCTAGCGGGGGTGGAGATACGCAGTATTTT
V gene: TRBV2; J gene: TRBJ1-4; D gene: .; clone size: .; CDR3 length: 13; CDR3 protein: CASQPRFGEKLFF; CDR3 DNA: TGTGCCAGTCAGCCCCGATTTGGGGAAAAACTGTTTTTT
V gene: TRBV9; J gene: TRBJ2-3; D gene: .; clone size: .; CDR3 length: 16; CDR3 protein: CASSVIGSGSTDTQYF; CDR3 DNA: TGTGCCAGCAGCGTAATCGGTAGCGGCAGCACAGATACGCAGTATTTT
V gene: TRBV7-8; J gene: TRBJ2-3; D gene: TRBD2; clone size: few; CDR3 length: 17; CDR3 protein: CASSSTGGTSRTDTQYF; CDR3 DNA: TGTGCCAGCAGCTCAACGGGGGGGACTAGCCGCACAGATACGCAGTATTTT
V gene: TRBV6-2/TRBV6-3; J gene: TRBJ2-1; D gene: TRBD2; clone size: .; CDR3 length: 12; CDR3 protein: CASSYSGGEQFF; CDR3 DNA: TGTGCCAGCAGTTACTCGGGAGGGGAGCAGTTCTTC
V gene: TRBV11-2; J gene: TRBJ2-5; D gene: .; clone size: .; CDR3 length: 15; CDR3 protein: CASSLVRSSLETQYF; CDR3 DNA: TGTGCCAGCAGCTTAGTTCGGTCTAGCTTGGAGACCCAGTACTTC
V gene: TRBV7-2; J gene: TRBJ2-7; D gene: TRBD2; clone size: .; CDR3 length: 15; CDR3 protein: CASSLRSGVSYEQYF; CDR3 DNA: TGTGCCAGCAGCTTAAGGAGCGGGGTCTCCTACGAGCAGTACTTC
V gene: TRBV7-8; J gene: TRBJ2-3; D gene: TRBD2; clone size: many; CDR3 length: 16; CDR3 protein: CASSLGLAMGTDTQYF; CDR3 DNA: TGTGCCAGCAGCTTAGGACTAGCGATGGGCACAGATACGCAGTATTTT
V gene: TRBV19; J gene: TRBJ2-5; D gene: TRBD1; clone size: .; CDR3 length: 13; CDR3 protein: CASSMGQKETQYF; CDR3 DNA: TGTGCCAGTAGTATGGGACAGAAAGAGACCCAGTACTTC
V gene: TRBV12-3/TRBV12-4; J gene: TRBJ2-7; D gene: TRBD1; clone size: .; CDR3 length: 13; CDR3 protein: CASSSRTGGEQYF; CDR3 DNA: TGTGCCAGCAGTTCCCGTACAGGGGGCGAGCAGTACTTC
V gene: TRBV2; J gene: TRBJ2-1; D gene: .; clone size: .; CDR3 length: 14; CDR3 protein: CASMEGFGDNEQFF; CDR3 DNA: TGTGCCAGCATGGAAGGTTTTGGGGACAATGAGCAGTTCTTC
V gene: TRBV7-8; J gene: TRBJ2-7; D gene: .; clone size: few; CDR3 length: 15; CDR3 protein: CASSLARVDTYEQYF; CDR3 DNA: TGTGCCAGCAGCTTAGCGCGGGTAGACACCTACGAGCAGTACTTC
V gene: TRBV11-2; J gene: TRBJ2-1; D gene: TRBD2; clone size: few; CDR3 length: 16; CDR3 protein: CASTTISGRGRDEQFF; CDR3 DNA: TGTGCCAGCACGACAATTAGCGGGAGAGGTAGGGATGAGCAGTTCTTC
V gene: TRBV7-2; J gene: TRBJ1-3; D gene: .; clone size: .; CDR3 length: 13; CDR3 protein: CASSSNSGNTIYF; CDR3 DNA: TGTGCCAGCAGCAGTAACTCTGGAAACACCATATATTTT
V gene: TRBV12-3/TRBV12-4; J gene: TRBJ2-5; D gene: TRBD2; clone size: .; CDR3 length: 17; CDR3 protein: CASSFVGGGVYQETQYF; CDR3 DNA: TGTGCCAGCAGTTTTGTTGGCGGGGGGGTATACCAAGAGACCCAGTACTTC
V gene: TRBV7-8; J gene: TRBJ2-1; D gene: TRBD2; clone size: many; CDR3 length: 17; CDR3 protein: CASSSSGRALQDNEQFF; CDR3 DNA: TGTGCCAGCAGCTCGAGCGGGAGGGCCCTCCAGGACAATGAGCAGTTCTTC
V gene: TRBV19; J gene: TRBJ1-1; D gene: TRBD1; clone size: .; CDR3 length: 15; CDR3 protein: CASSIWGQGGTEAFF; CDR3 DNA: TGTGCCAGTAGTATATGGGGACAGGGGGGCACTGAAGCTTTCTTT
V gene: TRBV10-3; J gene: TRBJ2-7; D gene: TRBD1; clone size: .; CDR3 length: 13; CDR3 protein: CAISTGDGGEQYF; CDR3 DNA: TGTGCCATCAGTACAGGGGATGGAGGCGAGCAGTACTTC
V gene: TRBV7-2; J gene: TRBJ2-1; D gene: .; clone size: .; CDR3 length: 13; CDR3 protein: CASSPRSGNEQFF; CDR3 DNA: TGTGCCAGCAGCCCCCGCAGCGGCAATGAGCAGTTCTTC
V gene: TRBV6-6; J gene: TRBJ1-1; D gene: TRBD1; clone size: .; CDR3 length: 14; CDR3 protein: CASRLQGADTEAFF; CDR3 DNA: TGTGCCAGCAGATTACAGGGGGCTGACACTGAAGCTTTCTTT
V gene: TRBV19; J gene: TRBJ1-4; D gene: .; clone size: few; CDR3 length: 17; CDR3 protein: CASQGDTRHATNEKLFF; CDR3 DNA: TGTGCCAGTCAAGGGGATACCAGGCATGCAACTAATGAAAAACTGTTTTTT
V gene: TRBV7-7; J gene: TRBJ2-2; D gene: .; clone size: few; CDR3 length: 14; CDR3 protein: CASSLSENTGELFF; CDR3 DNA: TGTGCCAGCAGCTTAAGTGAGAACACCGGGGAGCTGTTTTTT
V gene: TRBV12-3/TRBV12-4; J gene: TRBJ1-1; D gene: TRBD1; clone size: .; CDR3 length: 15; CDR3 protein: CASSPWQGGITEAFF; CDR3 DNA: TGTGCCAGCAGTCCATGGCAGGGGGGAATCACTGAAGCTTTCTTT
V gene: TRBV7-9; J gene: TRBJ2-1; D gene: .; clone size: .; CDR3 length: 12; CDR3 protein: CASSTGQKEQFF; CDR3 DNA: TGTGCCAGCAGCACCGGACAGAAAGAGCAGTTCTTC
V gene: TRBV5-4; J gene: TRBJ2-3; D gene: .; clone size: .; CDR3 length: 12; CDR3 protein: CASRSSTDSQYF; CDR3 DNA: TGTGCCAGCAGGTCTAGCACAGATTCGCAGTATTTT
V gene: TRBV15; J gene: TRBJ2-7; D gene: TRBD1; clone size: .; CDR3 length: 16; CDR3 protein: CATSRGMSTGDNEQYF; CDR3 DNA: TGTGCCACCAGCAGAGGTATGTCGACAGGGGACAACGAGCAGTACTTC
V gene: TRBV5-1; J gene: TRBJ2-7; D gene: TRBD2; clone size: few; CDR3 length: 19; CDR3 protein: CASSNPGLAGVLGLYEQYF; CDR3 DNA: TGCGCCAGCTCTAACCCGGGACTAGCGGGAGTATTGGGTCTCTACGAGCAGTACTTC
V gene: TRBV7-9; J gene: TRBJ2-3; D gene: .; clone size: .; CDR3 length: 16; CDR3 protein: CASSPRGVRKTDTQYF; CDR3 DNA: TGTGCCAGCAGCCCCCGAGGGGTTCGAAAGACAGATACGCAGTATTTT
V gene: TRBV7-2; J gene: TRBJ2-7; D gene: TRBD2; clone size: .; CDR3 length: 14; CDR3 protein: CATIAGRGSYEQYF; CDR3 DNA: TGTGCCACTATAGCGGGTAGAGGCTCCTACGAGCAGTACTTC
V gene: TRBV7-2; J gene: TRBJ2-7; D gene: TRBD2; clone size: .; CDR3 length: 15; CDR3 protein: CASSPTGTISYEQYF; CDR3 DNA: TGTGCCAGCAGCCCCACCGGGACTATATCCTACGAGCAGTACTTC
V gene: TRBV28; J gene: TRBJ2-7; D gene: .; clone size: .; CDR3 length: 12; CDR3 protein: CASRTWDDEQYF; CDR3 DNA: TGTGCCAGTCGAACGTGGGATGACGAGCAGTACTTC
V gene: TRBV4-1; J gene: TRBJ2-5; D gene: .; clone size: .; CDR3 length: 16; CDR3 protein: CASSPLGGQIEETQYF; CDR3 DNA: TGCGCCAGCAGCCCTCTGGGGGGGCAGATCGAAGAGACCCAGTACTTC
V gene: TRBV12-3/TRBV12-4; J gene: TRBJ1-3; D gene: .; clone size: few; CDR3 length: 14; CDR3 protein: CASSLREAGNTIYF; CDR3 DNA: TGTGCCAGCAGCTTGCGGGAAGCTGGAAACACCATATATTTT
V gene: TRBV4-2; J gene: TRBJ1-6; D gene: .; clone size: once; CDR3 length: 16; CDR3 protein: CASSQVIERMNSPLHF; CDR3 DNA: TGTGCCAGCAGCCAAGTCATCGAGCGGATGAATTCACCCCTCCACTTT
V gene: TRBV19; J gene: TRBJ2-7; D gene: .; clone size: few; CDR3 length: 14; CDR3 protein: CASSIASGPYEQYF; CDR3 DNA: TGTGCCAGTAGTATAGCGTCGGGACCCTACGAGCAGTACTTC
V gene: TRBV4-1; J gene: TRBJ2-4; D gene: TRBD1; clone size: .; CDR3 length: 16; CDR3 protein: CASSPPGGGGKNIQYF; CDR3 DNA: TGCGCCAGCAGCCCCCCAGGGGGCGGAGGCAAAAACATTCAGTACTTC
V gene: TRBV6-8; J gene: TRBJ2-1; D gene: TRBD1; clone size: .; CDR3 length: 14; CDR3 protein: CASSPDRGRNEQFF; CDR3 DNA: TGTGCCAGCAGCCCGGACAGGGGACGCAATGAGCAGTTCTTC
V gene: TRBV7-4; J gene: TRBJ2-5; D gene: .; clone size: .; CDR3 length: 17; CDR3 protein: CASSLVYPGTLAQTQYF; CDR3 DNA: TGTGCCAGCAGCTTAGTTTATCCTGGGACTTTAGCTCAGACCCAGTACTTC
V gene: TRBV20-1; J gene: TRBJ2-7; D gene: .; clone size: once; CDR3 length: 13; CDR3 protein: CSASGDSAYEQYF; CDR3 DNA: TGCAGTGCTAGTGGGGACTCCGCCTACGAGCAGTACTTC
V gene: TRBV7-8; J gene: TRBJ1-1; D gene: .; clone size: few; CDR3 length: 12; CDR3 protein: CASSSAPVVAFF; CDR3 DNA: TGTGCCAGCAGCTCAGCGCCCGTGGTGGCTTTCTTT
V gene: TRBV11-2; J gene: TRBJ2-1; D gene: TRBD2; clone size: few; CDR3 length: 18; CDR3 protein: CASSFASGRALSVSEQFF; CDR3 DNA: TGTGCCAGCAGCTTCGCTAGCGGGAGGGCCTTGTCGGTCTCTGAGCAGTTCTTC
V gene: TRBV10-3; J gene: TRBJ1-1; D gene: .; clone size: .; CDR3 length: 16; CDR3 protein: CAISGQEGVGGTEAFF; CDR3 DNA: TGTGCCATCAGTGGACAGGAAGGGGTAGGGGGCACTGAAGCTTTCTTT
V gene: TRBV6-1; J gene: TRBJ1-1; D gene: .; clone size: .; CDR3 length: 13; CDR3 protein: CASRRTMNTEAFF; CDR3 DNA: TGTGCCAGCCGACGGACGATGAACACTGAAGCTTTCTTT
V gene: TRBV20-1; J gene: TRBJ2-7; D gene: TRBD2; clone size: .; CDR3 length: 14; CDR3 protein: CSFQVSGGRGGQYF; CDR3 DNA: TGCAGTTTTCAGGTGTCGGGAGGGAGGGGGGGGCAGTACTTC
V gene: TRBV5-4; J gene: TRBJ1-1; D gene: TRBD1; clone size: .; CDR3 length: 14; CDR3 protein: CASSWGQGNTEAFF; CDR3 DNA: TGTGCCAGCAGCTGGGGACAGGGGAACACTGAAGCTTTCTTT
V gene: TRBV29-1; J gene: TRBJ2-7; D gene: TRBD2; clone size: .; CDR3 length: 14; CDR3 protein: CSVASGSGSYEQYF; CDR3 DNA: TGCAGCGTTGCTAGCGGGAGTGGGTCCTACGAGCAGTACTTC
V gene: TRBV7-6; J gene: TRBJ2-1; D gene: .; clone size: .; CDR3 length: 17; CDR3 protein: CASSFLALQGTNNEQFF; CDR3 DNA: TGTGCCAGCAGCTTCCTAGCCTTACAGGGTACTAACAATGAGCAGTTCTTC
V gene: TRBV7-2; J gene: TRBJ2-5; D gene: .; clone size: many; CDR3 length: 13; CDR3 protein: CASSSGVGETQYF; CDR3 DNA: TGTGCCAGCAGCTCGGGGGTAGGGGAGACCCAGTACTTC
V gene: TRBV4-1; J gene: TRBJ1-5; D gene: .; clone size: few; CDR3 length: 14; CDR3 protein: CASSRGIGNQPQHF; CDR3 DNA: TGCGCCAGCAGCAGGGGGATTGGCAATCAGCCCCAGCATTTT
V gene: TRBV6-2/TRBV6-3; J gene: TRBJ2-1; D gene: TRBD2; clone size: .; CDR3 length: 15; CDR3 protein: CASSYLSGRAQEQFF; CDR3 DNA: TGTGCCAGCAGTTACCTTAGCGGGAGGGCCCAGGAGCAGTTCTTC
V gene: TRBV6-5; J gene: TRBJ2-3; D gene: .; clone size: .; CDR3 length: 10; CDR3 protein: CASGTYTQYF; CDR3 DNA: TGTGCCAGCGGAACGTATACGCAGTATTTT
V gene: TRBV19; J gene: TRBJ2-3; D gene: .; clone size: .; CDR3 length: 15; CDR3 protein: CASSIDQGLGDTQYF; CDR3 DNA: TGTGCCAGTAGTATAGATCAAGGCCTCGGGGATACGCAGTATTTT
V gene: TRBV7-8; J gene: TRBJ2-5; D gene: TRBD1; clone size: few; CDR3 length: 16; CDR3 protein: CASSLKYWTGQETQYF; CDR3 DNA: TGTGCCAGCAGCCTCAAATATTGGACAGGTCAAGAGACCCAGTACTTC
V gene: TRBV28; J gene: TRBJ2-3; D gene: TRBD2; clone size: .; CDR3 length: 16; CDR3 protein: CASSSASGGAFFAQYF; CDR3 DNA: TGTGCCAGCAGCTCCGCGAGCGGGGGGGCCTTCTTTGCGCAGTATTTT
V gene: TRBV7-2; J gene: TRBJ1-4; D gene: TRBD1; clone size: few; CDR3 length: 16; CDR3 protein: CASSFVQGRIGEKLFF; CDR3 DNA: TGTGCCAGCAGCTTTGTACAGGGGAGGATCGGAGAAAAACTGTTTTTT